The 15 T cell receptor beta chains below come from one sample, sequenced in a study of blood T cell repertoires in COVID-19. Assay used: immunoSEQ multiplex PCR; TCRdb lists only in-frame clones, some missing. The sample has approximately 220,000 clones, about 85% seen once. Sequencing used peripheral blood. The receptors come from a woman in her fifties or sixties who had recovered from COVID-19.

The CDR3: CASSLGTGSYNEQFF. The DNA for the CDR3 is TGTGCCAGCAGTTTAGGGACAGGGTCCTACAATGAGCAGTTCTTC. The rearrangement joins TRBV27 to TRBJ2-1; 9 bases agree with TRBD1. V was pared by 2 bases and J by 1 base, with 0 bases of the junction left unmatched. The CDR3 totals 15 residues. CDR1 and CDR2 from the germline V gene are MNHEY and SMNVEV (reference sequence).

This chain connects TRBV5-6 to TRBJ1-1; the D is unclear. Trimming took 1 base from V and 4 from J, leaving 17 bases between them. Germline CDR1 reads SGHDT; CDR2 reads YYEEEE. There are 16 residues in the CDR3. As DNA, the CDR3 is TGTGCCAGCAGCTTGAGTAGTTGGGGAGAATTCACTGAAGCTTTCTTT. This sequence encodes CASSLSSWGEFTEAFF. Using reference TRBV5-6 and TRBJ1-1 for the parts outside the CDR3, the full variable domain is DAGVTQSPTHLIKTRGQQVTLRCSPKSGHDTVSWYQQALGQGPQFIFQYYEEEERQRGNFPDRFSGHQFPNYSSELNVNALLLGDSALYLCASSLSSWGEFTEAFFGQGTRLTVV.

Points on this clone: The sample carries other DNA sequences with the same CDR3. This chain links TRBV5-1 with TRBJ2-7; no clear D gene. The V and J ends lost 2 bases and 5 bases respectively, with 8 bases between them. In germline, CDR1 is SGHRS, CDR2 YFSETQ. The CDR3 contains 12 residues. The CDR3 loop reads CASSFSGDEQYF. DNA for the CDR3: TGCGCCAGCAGCTTTTCGGGTGACGAGCAGTACTTC.

This chain links TRBV7-4 with TRBJ1-4; D unresolved. CDR1 is SGHVT, CDR2 SQSDAQ, per germline. The V end lost 8 bases, the J end lost 8 bases, and 15 bases lay between the germline ends. The CDR3 runs to 13 residues. This CDR3 is CASPCSRGEKLFF. The CDR3 nucleotides read TGTGCCAGCCCCTGCAGCCGCGGGGAAAAACTGTTTTTT.

The gene calls are TRBV12-3 or TRBV12-4 and TRBJ1-2; TRBD1 matches 7 bases. Trimming took 5 bases from V and 4 from J; bases not matched to a gene: 4. The CDR3 contains 13 residues. CDR3 region: CASSDRAAYGYTF. Written as DNA, the CDR3 is TGTGCCAGCAGTGACAGGGCGGCCTATGGCTACACCTTC.

This clone was detected once. This sequence joins TRBV19 and TRBJ1-2; 7 nucleotides match TRBD1. CDR3 length: 17 amino acids. With 3 bases clipped from V and 6 bases from J, the junction kept 16 bases outside the gene matches. Germline V gives CDR1 LNHDA, CDR2 SQIVND (reference sequence). CDR3 nucleotide sequence: TGTGCCAGTAGTATCTCACCCGGGACAGAAAGGGCTCATGGCTACACCTTC. Its protein product is CASSISPGTERAHGYTF.

CDR3 sequence: CASSLSHLYNSPLHF. The CDR3 nucleotides are TGTGCCAGCAGCTTGTCTCACTTATATAATTCACCCCTCCACTTT. J is TRBJ1-6 and V is TRBV7-8, with D unresolved. In germline, CDR1 is SGHVS, CDR2 FQNEAQ. V was shortened by 3 bases and J by 4 bases, with 10 bases between the two germline ends. The CDR3 has 15 amino acids.

This chain connects TRBV11-2 to TRBJ2-3; TRBD1 matches at 9 bases. The CDR3 has 17 residues. V lost 3 bases to trimming and J lost 3 bases; unmatched junction nucleotides: 10. The germline V gene has CDR1 SGHAT and CDR2 FQNNGV. For the CDR3, the DNA is TGTGCCAGCAGCTTGAGACCCGGGACAGGGAGGACAGATACGCAGTATTTT. It specifies CASSLRPGTGRTDTQYF.

This clone was counted a single time. CDR3 sequence (DNA): TGTGCCAGCCGCGGGACAGGGGAAGGGACTGAAGCTTTCTTT. Translating it yields CASRGTGEGTEAFF. V gene TRBV14 combines with J gene TRBJ1-1; 10 bases match TRBD1. Germline CDR1 reads SGHDN; CDR2 reads FVKESK. J gave up 5 bases and V 8 bases, and 8 bases lay outside the gene matches. The length of the CDR3 is 14 residues.

The chain is built from TRBV4-3 and TRBJ1-1, with D possibly being TRBD1 (5 bases). V was shortened by 0 bases and J by 1 base, with 6 bases between the two germline ends. CDR3 length equals 14 residues. From germline, CDR1 is LGHNA and CDR2 YSLEER. The CDR3 loop is CASSQDTGNTEAFF. CDR3 DNA sequence: TGCGCCAGCAGCCAAGATACAGGGAACACTGAAGCTTTCTTT.

The chain has TRBV10-3 and TRBJ2-1; TRBD2 matches 7 bases. With 0 bases clipped from V and 15 bases from J, the junction kept 5 bases outside the gene matches. Germline CDR1 and CDR2: ENHRY and SYGVKD. The CDR3 loop spans 12 amino acids. This CDR3 reads CAISESGLQSFF. CDR3 DNA sequence: TGTGCCATCAGTGAGTCGGGACTACAATCGTTCTTC.

The chain couples TRBV27 to TRBJ2-3; 11 bases match TRBD2. With 6 bases clipped from V and 0 bases from J, the junction kept 14 bases outside the gene matches. CDR1 is MNHEY and CDR2 is SMNVEV in the germline V gene (reference sequence). The CDR3 sequence is 19 residues long. This chain's CDR3 is CASRLGSSGGTTSTDTQYF. CDR3 in DNA: TGTGCCAGCAGGCTTGGCTCTAGCGGGGGGACGACTAGCACAGATACGCAGTATTTT.

J is TRBJ1-4 and V is TRBV3-1 (or the pseudogene TRBV3-2), with D perhaps TRBD1 (6 bases). V lost 1 base, J lost 2 bases, and 11 bases lay in between. The CDR3 has 16 residues. Per the germline V gene, CDR1 is LGHDT and CDR2 is YNNKEL (reference sequence). CDR3 in DNA: TGTGCCAGCAGCCAAGCGGGGACAACTACTAATGAAAAACTGTTTTTT. It codes for CASSQAGTTTNEKLFF.

The chain uses TRBV15 and TRBJ2-5, with 9 bases fitting TRBD1. Trimming at V came to 4 bases and at J to 4 bases, leaving 4 bases not matched to a gene. The germline V gene encodes CDR1 LNHNV and CDR2 YYDKDF (reference sequence). CDR3 length: 14 amino acids. CDR3 sequence (DNA): TGTGCCACCAGCATGACAGGGGGGCCAGAGACCCAGTACTTC. Translating it yields CATSMTGGPETQYF.

This clone was seen a few times. The rearrangement uses TRBV4-2 and TRBJ2-3; D is perhaps TRBD2 (6 bases). V was clipped by 5 bases and J by 2 bases, with 14 bases between them. The CDR3 is 15 amino acids. The V gene's germline CDR1 is LGHNA and CDR2 YNFKEQ. The CDR3 DNA reads TGTGCCAGCAGCATGGACTATCGAATCACAGATACGCAGTATTTT. This encodes CASSMDYRITDTQYF.